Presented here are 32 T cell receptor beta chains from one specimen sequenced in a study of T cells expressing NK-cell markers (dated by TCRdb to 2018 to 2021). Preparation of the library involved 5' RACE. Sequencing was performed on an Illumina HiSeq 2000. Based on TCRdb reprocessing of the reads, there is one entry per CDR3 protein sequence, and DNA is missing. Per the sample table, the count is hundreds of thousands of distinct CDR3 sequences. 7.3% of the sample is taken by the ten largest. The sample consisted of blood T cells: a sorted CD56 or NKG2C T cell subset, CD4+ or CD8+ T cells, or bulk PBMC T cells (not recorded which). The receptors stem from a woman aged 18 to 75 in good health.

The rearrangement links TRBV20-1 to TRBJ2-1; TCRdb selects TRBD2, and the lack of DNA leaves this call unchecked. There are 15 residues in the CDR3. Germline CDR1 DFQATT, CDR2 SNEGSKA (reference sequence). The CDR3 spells CSARVTSGGAPEQFF.

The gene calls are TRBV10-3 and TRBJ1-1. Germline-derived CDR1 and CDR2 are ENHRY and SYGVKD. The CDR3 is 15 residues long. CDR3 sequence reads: CAIRRSGIGNTEAFF.

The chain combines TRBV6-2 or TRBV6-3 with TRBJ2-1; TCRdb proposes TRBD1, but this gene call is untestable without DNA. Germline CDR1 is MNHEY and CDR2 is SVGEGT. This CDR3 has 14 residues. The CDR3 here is CASRDRGLGNEQFF.

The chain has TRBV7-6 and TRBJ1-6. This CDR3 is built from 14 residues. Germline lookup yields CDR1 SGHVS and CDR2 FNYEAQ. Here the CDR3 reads CASSLRRDNSPLHF.

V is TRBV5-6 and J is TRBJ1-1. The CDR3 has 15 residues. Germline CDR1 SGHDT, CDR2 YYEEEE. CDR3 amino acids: CASSLVPGPNTEAFF.

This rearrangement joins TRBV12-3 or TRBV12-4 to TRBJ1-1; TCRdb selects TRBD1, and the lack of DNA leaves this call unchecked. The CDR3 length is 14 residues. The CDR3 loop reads CASTTGQGGTEAFF.

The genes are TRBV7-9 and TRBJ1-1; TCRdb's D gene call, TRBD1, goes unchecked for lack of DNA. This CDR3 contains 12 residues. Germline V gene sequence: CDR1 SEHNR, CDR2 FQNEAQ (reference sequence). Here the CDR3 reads CASSFFDREAFF.

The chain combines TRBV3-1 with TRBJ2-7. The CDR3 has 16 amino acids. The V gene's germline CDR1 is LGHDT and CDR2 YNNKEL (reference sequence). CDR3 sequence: CASSQGSGGSSYEQYF.

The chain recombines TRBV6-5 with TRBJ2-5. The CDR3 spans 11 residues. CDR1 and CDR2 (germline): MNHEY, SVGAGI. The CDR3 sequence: CASSTRGTQYF.

CDR3 in amino acids: CAISPRTGGSETQYF. The chain employs TRBV10-3 and TRBJ2-5; TCRdb proposes TRBD1, but this gene call is untestable without DNA. Germline values: CDR1 ENHRY, CDR2 SYGVKD. The CDR3 has 15 amino acids.

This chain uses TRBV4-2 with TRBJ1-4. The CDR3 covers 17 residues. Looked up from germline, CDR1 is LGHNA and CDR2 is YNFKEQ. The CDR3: CASSQVFGEATNEKLFF.

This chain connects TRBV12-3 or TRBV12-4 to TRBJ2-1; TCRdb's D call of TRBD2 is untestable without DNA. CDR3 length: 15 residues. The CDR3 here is CASSLVSAGGYEQFF.

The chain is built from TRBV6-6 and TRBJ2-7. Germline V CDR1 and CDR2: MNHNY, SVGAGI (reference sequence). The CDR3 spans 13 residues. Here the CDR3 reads CASGWQTDYEQYF.

CDR3: CASSLIVRQTTYNEQFF. The rearrangement uses TRBV12-3 or TRBV12-4 and TRBJ2-1; no DNA is available, so the TRBD1 call from TCRdb remains unchecked. The CDR3 length is 17 residues.

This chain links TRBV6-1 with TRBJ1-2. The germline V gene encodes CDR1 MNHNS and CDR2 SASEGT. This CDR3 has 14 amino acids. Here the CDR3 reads CASSQDGANYGYTF.

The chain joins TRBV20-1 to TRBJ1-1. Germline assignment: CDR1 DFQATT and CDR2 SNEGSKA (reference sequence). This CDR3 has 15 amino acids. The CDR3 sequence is CSARKAGPMNTEAFF.

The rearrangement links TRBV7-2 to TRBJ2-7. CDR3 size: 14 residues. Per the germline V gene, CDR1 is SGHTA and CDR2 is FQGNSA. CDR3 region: CASSVSGTPYEQYF.

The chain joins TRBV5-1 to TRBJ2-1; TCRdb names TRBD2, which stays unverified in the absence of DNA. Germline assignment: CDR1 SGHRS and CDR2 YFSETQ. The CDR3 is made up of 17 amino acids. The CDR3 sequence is CASSPFMFGGEFSEQFF.

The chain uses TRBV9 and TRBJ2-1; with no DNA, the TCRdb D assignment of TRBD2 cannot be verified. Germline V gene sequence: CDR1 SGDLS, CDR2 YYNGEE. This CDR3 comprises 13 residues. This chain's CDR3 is CASSAGGGNEQFF.

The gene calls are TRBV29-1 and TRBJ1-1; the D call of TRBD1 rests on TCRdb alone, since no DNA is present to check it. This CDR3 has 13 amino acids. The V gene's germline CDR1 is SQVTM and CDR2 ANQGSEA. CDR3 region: CSVGRGQNTEAFF.

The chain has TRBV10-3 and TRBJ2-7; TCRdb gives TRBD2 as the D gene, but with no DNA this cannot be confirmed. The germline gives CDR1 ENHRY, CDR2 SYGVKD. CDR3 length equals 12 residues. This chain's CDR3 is CAISGAGYEQYF.

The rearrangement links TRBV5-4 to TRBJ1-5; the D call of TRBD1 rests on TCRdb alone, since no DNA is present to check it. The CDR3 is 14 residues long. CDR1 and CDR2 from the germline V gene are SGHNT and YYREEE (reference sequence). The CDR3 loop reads CASSEDRGRQPQHF.

CDR3 sequence: CASTEETFGTFF. The chain links TRBV12-3 or TRBV12-4 to TRBJ2-1; the TCRdb call, TRBD1, lacks DNA for checking. This CDR3 contains 12 residues.

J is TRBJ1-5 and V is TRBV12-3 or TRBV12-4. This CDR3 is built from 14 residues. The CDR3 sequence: CASSLDWGNQPQHF.

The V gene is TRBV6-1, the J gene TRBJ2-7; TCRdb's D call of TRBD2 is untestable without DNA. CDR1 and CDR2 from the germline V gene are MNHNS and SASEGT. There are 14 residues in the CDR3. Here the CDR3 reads CASSLSGSWYEQYF.

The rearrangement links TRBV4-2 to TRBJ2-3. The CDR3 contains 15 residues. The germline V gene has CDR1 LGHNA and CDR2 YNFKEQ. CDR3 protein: CASNRDPTSTDTQYF.

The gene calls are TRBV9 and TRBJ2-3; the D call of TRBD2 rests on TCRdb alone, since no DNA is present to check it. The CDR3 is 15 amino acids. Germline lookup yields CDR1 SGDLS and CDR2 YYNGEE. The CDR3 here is CASSGGSRGRDTQYF.

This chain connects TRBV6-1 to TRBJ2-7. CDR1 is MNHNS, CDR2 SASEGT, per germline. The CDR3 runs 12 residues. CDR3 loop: CASSKSGVEQYF.

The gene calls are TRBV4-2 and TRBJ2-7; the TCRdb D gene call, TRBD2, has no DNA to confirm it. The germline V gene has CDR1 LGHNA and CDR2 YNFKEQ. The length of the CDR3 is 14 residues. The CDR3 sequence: CASSPGLAGHEQYF.

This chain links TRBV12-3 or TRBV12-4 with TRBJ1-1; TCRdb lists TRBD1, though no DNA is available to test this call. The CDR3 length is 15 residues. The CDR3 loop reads CASRPFRGAGTEAFF.

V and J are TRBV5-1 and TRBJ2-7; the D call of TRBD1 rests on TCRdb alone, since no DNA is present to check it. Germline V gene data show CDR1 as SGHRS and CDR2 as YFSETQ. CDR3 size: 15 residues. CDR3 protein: CASSSDRGWGYEQYF.

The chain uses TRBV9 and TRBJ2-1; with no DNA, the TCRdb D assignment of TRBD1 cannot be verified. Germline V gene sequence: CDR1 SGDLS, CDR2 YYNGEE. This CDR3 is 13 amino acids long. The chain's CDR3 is CASSRSRENEQFF.